This T cell receptor beta chain was sequenced for a study of monozygotic twins with inflammatory bowel disease. The CDR3 consists of 17 residues. CDR1 is SGHTA and CDR2 is FQGNSA in the germline V gene. Researchers ran eight separate cDNA reactions for each sample. cDNA for TCRalpha and TCRbeta was amplified by nested PCRs of about 17 then 8 to 10 cycles. TCRdb reprocessed the 5' RACE reads and keeps a single row for each CDR3 protein, giving no DNA. The listing contains around 47,000 distinct CDR3 sequences. Sequences were obtained from blood. The receptor was isolated from a human donor with ulcerative colitis or Crohn's disease, or a healthy co-twin of an affected twin (not recorded which). The chain is built from TRBV7-2 and TRBJ1-1; checking the TCRdb D call of TRBD1 is not possible without DNA. CDR3 sequence: CASSLATGIGPNTEAFF.